Included here is one T cell receptor (beta chain) sequence, with context. Its specificity is unknown. This CDR3 is 15 amino acids long. The germline CDR1 and CDR2 sequences are DFQATT and SNEGSKA (reference sequence). The V end was cut by 6 bases, the J end by 3 bases, with 19 bases between. The data were obtained in a study of blood T cells in healthy people across ages. Study-level points and caveats: PBMCs were not sorted, which prevented a conclusive comparison of naive versus antigen-experienced cells.

Using a J-beta primer mix together with a sample-barcoded 5' primer, a second PCR was run for roughly 6 to 11 cycles. Each cDNA molecule received a tag from a template-switch adaptor that had 12 random nucleotides. Any given sample supplied a minimum of 2.5 million CDR3-containing paired-end reads. TCRdb re-analysed the 5' RACE reads in MiXCR, keeping a single row per CDR3 protein. Of 1.5 million or so distinct CDR3 sequences in the sample, approximately 40% were seen once. This TCR was sampled from a woman younger than 30 in good health. Input material: blood. The chain employs TRBV20-1 and TRBJ2-3; D possibly corresponds to TRBD2 (6 bases). CDR3 in amino acids: CSASRTGELTDTQYF. DNA for the CDR3: TGCAGTGCGAGCCGCACGGGGGAGTTAACAGATACGCAGTATTTT.